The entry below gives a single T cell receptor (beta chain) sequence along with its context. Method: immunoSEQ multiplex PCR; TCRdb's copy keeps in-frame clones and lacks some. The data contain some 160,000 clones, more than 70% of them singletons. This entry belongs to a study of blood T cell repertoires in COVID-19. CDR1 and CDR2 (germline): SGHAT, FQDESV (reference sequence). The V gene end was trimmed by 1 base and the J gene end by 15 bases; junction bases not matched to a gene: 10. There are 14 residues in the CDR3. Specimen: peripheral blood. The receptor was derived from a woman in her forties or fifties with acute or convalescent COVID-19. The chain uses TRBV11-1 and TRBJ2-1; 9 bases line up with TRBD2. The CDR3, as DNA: TGTGCCAGCAGCTTAGGTCTCTATAGCGGGGGAGGGTTCTTC. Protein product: CASSLGLYSGGGFF.